A selection of T cell receptor beta chains follows, all from one sample in a study of blood T cell repertoires in COVID-19. Sequencing was performed with immunoSEQ multiplex PCR; in TCRdb, only in-frame clones are kept and a portion is missing. The sample consists of about 120,000 clones, approximately 80% of them appearing once. Source material: peripheral blood. Receptors were obtained from a human donor in a cohort sampled during active COVID-19. Each CDR3 is given with its conserved first and last residue. Each record gives: clone size, V gene, J gene, D gene, CDR3 protein, CDR3 DNA. The D gene is left open where the match is weak. Only part of the rows carry a size: once, few, many, or a class if the clone is expanded.

abundance: NA; v_gene: TRBV6-5; j_gene: TRBJ1-1; d_gene: NA; CDR3aa: CASSKFRGLGTEAFF; CDR3nt: TGTGCCAGCAGTAAATTCAGGGGTCTTGGGACTGAAGCTTTCTTT
abundance: NA; v_gene: TRBV18; j_gene: TRBJ1-5; d_gene: NA; CDR3aa: CASSPNSGGSNQPQHF; CDR3nt: TGTGCCAGCTCACCGAATTCGGGGGGTAGCAATCAGCCCCAGCATTTT
abundance: NA; v_gene: TRBV5-1; j_gene: TRBJ1-2; d_gene: NA; CDR3aa: CASSLAVSNYGYTF; CDR3nt: TGCGCCAGCAGCTTGGCCGTATCTAACTATGGCTACACCTTC
abundance: NA; v_gene: TRBV4-3; j_gene: TRBJ2-7; d_gene: TRBD2; CDR3aa: CASSHARPGLAGDEQYF; CDR3nt: TGCGCCAGCAGCCATGCTCGACCGGGACTAGCGGGAGACGAGCAGTACTTC
abundance: many; v_gene: TRBV6-5; j_gene: TRBJ2-4; d_gene: NA; CDR3aa: CASSTTPLAKNIQYF; CDR3nt: TGTGCCAGCAGTACGACACCCCTAGCCAAAAACATTCAGTACTTC
abundance: NA; v_gene: TRBV7-2; j_gene: TRBJ2-3; d_gene: TRBD2; CDR3aa: CASRLTPGLESTDTQYF; CDR3nt: TGTGCCAGCAGACTAACACCGGGACTAGAAAGCACAGATACGCAGTATTTT
abundance: NA; v_gene: TRBV18; j_gene: TRBJ2-7; d_gene: TRBD1; CDR3aa: CASSPGQGTSYEQYF; CDR3nt: TGTGCCAGCTCACCAGGACAGGGGACCTCCTACGAGCAGTACTTC
abundance: NA; v_gene: TRBV4-3; j_gene: TRBJ2-1; d_gene: NA; CDR3aa: CASSQTGTVEQFF; CDR3nt: TGCGCCAGCAGCCAAACTGGGACTGTTGAGCAGTTCTTC
abundance: few; v_gene: TRBV7-2; j_gene: TRBJ2-7; d_gene: NA; CDR3aa: CASSFFRDFSYEQYF; CDR3nt: TGTGCCAGCAGCTTTTTCCGGGACTTCTCCTACGAGCAGTACTTC
abundance: once; v_gene: TRBV24-1; j_gene: TRBJ2-3; d_gene: NA; CDR3aa: CATGGLDTQYF; CDR3nt: TGTGCCACCGGGGGGTTGGATACGCAGTATTTT
abundance: NA; v_gene: TRBV2; j_gene: TRBJ2-1; d_gene: TRBD1; CDR3aa: CASRKDRVSLNNEQFF; CDR3nt: TGTGCCAGCAGGAAGGACAGGGTAAGCTTGAACAATGAGCAGTTCTTC
abundance: NA; v_gene: TRBV30; j_gene: TRBJ1-2; d_gene: NA; CDR3aa: CAWMAPGGARYGYTF; CDR3nt: TGTGCCTGGATGGCCCCGGGGGGCGCGCGCTATGGCTACACCTTC
abundance: NA; v_gene: TRBV3-1/TRBV3-2; j_gene: TRBJ2-3; d_gene: NA; CDR3aa: CASSLQGGTDTQYF; CDR3nt: TGTGCCAGCAGCCTCCAAGGGGGCACAGATACGCAGTATTTT